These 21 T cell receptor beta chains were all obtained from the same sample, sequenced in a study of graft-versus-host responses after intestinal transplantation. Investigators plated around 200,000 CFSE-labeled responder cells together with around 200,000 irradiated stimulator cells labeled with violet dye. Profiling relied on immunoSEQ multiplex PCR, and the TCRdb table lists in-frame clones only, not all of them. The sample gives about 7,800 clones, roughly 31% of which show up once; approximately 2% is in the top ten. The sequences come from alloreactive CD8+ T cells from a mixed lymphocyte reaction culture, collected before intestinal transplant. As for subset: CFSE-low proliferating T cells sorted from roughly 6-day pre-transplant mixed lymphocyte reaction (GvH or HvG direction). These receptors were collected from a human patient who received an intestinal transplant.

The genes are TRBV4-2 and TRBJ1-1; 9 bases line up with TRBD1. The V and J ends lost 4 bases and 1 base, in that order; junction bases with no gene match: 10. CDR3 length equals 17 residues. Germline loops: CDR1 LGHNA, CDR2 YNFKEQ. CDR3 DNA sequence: TGTGCCAGCAGCCCTTATACAGGGGGCGCCGGGAACACTGAAGCTTTCTTT. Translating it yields CASSPYTGGAGNTEAFF.

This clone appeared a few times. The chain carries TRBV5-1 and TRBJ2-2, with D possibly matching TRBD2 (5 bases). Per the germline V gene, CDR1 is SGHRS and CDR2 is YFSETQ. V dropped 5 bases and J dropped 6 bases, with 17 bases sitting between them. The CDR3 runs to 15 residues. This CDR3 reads CASRIAYLAPGELFF. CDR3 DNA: TGCGCCAGCAGAATAGCTTATCTAGCCCCCGGGGAGCTGTTTTTT.

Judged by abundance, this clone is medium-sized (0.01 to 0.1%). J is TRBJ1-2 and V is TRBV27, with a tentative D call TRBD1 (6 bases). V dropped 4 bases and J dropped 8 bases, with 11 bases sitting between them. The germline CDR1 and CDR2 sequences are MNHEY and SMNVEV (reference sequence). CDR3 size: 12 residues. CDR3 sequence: CASSSGGRGYTF. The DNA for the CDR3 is TGTGCCAGCAGTTCTGGGGGCCGAGGCTACACCTTC.

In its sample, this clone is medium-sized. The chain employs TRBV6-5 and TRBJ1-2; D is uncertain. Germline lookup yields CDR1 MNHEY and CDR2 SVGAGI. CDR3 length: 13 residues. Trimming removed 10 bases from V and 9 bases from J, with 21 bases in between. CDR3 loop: CATSVEGRHSYTF. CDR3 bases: TGTGCCACGTCGGTAGAGGGTCGTCATAGCTACACCTTC.

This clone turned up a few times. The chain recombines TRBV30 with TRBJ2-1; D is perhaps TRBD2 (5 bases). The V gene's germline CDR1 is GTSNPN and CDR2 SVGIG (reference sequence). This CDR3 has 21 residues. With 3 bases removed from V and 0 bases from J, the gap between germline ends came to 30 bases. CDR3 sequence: CAWSRAAERSYPSSSYNEQFF. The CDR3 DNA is TGTGCCTGGAGCCGAGCCGCGGAGCGGAGTTACCCATCGAGCTCCTACAATGAGCAGTTCTTC.

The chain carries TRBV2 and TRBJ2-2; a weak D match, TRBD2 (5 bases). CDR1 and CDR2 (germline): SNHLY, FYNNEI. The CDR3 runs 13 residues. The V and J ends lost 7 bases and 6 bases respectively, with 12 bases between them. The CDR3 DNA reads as TGTGCCAGCATTGGTAGCGACCCCGGGGAGCTGTTTTTT. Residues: CASIGSDPGELFF.

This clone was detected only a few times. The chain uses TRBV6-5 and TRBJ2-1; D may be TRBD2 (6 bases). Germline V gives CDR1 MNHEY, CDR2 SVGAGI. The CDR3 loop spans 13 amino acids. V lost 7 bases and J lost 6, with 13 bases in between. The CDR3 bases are TGTGCCAGCACCCCCTTGACTAGCAATGAGCAGTTCTTC. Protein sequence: CASTPLTSNEQFF.

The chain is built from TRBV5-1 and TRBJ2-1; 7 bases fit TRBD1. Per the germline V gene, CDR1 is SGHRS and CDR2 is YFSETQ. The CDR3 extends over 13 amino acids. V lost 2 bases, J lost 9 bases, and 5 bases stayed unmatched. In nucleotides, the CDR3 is TGCGCCAGCAGCTTTGACAGGGCTATTGAGCAGTTCTTC. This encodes CASSFDRAIEQFF.

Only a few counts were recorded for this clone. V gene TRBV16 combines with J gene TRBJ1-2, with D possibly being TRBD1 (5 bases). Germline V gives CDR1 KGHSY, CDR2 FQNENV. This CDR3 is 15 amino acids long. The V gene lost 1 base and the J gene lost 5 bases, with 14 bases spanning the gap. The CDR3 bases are TGTGCCAGCAGCCAATTTGGGGTCGGGGGATATGGCTACACCTTC. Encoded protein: CASSQFGVGGYGYTF.

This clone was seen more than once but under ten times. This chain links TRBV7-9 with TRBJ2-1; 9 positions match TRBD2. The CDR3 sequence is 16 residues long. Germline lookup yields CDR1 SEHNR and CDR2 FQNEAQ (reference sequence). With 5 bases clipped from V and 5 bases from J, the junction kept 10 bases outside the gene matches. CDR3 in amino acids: CASSTLTSGPNNEQFF. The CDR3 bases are TGTGCCAGCAGCACCCTCACTAGCGGGCCGAACAATGAGCAGTTCTTC.

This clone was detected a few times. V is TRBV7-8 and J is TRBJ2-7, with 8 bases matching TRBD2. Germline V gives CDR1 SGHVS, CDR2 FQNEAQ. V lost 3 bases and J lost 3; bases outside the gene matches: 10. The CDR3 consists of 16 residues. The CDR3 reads CASSFKRLARDYEQYF. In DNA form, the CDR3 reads TGTGCCAGCAGCTTCAAGAGACTAGCGAGGGACTACGAGCAGTACTTC.

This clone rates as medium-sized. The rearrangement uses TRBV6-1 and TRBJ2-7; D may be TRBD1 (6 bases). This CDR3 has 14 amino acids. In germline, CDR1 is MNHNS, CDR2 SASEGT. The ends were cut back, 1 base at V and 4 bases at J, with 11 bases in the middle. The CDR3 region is CASSEEAGVYEQYF. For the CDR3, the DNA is TGTGCCAGCAGTGAAGAGGCAGGGGTTTACGAGCAGTACTTC.

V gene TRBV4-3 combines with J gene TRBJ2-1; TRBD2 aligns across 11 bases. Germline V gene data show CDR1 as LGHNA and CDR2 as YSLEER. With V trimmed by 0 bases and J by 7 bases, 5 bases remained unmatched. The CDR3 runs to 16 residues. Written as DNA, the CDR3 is TGCGCCAGCAGCCAAGATTTTAGCGGGGGGGTGAATGAGCAGTTCTTC. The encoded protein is CASSQDFSGGVNEQFF.

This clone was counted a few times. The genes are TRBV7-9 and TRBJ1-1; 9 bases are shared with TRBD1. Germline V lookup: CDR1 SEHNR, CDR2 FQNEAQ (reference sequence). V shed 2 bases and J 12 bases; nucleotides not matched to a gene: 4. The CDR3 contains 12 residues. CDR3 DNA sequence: TGTGCCAGCAGCTTACTACAGGGGGCGACTTTCTTT. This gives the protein CASSLLQGATFF.

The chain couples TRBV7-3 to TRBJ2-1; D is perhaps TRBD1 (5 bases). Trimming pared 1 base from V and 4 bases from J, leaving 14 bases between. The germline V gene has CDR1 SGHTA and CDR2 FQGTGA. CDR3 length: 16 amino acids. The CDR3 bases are TGTGCCAGCAGCTTAATTGGGGCCCCTATGTACAATGAGCAGTTCTTC. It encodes CASSLIGAPMYNEQFF.

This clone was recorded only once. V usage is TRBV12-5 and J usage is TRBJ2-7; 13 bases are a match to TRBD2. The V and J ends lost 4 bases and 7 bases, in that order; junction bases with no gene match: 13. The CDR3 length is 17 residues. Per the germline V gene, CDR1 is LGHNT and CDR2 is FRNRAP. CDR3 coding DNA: TGTGCTAGTGGTTCAACTACCGGACTAGCGGGAGCAATTGAGCAGTACTTC. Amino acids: CASGSTTGLAGAIEQYF.

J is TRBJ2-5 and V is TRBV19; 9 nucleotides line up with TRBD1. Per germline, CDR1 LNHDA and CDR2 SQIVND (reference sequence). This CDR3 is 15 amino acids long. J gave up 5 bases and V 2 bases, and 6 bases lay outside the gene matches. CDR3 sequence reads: CASSIMDRGMETQYF. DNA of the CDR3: TGTGCCAGTAGTATAATGGACAGGGGTATGGAGACCCAGTACTTC.

The CDR3 reads CASSVQGGFNQPQHF. As DNA, the CDR3 is TGTGCCAGCAGTGTCCAGGGGGGATTTAATCAGCCCCAGCATTTT. The chain employs TRBV6-1 and TRBJ1-5, with 7 bases lining up with TRBD1. There are 15 residues in the CDR3. CDR1 MNHNS and CDR2 SASEGT come from the germline V gene. J gave up 4 bases and V 4 bases, and 7 bases lay outside the gene matches.

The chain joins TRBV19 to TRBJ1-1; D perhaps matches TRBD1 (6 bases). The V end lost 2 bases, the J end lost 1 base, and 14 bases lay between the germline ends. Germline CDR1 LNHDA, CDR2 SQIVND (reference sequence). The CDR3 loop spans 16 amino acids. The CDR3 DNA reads TGTGCCAGTAGTATACAGGGGCTGGTCAAGAACACTGAAGCTTTCTTT. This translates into CASSIQGLVKNTEAFF.

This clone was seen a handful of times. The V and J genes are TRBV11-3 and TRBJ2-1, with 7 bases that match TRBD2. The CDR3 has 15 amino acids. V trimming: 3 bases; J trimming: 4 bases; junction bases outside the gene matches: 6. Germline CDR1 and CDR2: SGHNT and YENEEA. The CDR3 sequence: CASSLGGSGYNEQFF. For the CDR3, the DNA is TGTGCCAGCAGCTTGGGGGGGTCTGGGTACAATGAGCAGTTCTTC.

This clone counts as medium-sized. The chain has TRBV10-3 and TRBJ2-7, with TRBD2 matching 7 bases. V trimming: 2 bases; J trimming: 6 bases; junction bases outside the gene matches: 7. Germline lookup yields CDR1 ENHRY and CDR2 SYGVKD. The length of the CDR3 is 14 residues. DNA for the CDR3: TGTGCCATCAGTGAGCTAGCGGCGGTCGGCGAGCAGTACTTC. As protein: CAISELAAVGEQYF.